This T cell receptor (beta chain) was observed in a study of Graves' ophthalmopathy and Graves' hyperthyroidism. This CDR3 has 16 amino acids. V lost 4 bases, J lost 7 bases, and 23 bases lay in between. Germline V gene lookup returns CDR1 MNHEY and CDR2 SMNVEV (reference sequence). The diagnosis was founded upon clinical symptoms, serum thyroxine, TRAb, thyroid ultrasound and orbital computed tomography. The authors isolated PBMCs from 8 to 10 ml of fresh peripheral blood. Amplification of TCR beta CDR3 regions used RNA transcripts. The library came from an HTBI-primed first-round RT-PCR and a second-round multiplex PCR. MiXCR was run by TCRdb on the multiplex PCR reads, yielding one entry per CDR3 protein. The profile shows about half a million distinct CDR3 sequences, over 13% of them singletons.

The chain joins TRBV27 to TRBJ2-7, with D possibly matching TRBD2 (6 bases). The TCR was taken from a woman aged 25 to 39 with Graves' ophthalmopathy. Sequencing was performed on blood. CDR3 protein: CASSSPDGTGVEEQYF. The CDR3, as DNA: TGTGCCAGCAGTTCACCGGACGGGACTGGGGTGGAAGAGCAGTACTTC.